The 23 T cell receptor beta chains in this list originate from one sample, sequenced in a study of pediatric ulcerative colitis. Profiling relied on immunoSEQ multiplex PCR, and the TCRdb table lists in-frame clones only, not all of them. The sample holds more than 45,000 clones, about 89% seen once. Sequenced sample: blood. The receptors here all came from a boy younger than 18 who was a control in a study of pediatric ulcerative colitis.

The chain couples TRBV10-1 to TRBJ2-1; a weak D match, TRBD1 (6 bases). The CDR3 covers 15 residues. V lost 3 bases to trimming and J lost 10 bases, with 19 bases between them. Germline V gene lookup returns CDR1 WNHNN and CDR2 SYGVQD (reference sequence). As DNA, the CDR3 is TGCGCCAGCAGTGATCTTGAAACAGGGACGAACGAGCAGTTCTTC. This encodes CASSDLETGTNEQFF.

J is TRBJ2-6 and V is TRBV6-4; D call uncertain. The V end was cut by 3 bases, the J end by 4 bases, with 10 bases between. This CDR3 region has 15 residues. Germline lookup yields CDR1 MRHNA and CDR2 SNTAGT. The CDR3: CASSEYGPGANVLTF. The CDR3 nucleotides are TGTGCCAGCAGTGAGTACGGACCCGGGGCCAACGTCCTGACTTTC.

The chain joins TRBV29-1 to TRBJ2-1; the D gene is possibly TRBD2 (6 bases). The germline V gene has CDR1 SQVTM and CDR2 ANQGSEA. Between the trimmed V and J ends, which lost 2 bases and 6 bases, there was a span of 11 bases. This CDR3 contains 13 residues. The CDR3 DNA reads as TGCAGCGTTGAATACGGGCGGGGCAATGAGCAGTTCTTC. Translating it yields CSVEYGRGNEQFF.

The chain is built from TRBV4-3 and TRBJ2-7, with 9 bases matching TRBD2. Germline CDR1 is LGHNA and CDR2 is YSLEER. J was trimmed by 1 base and V by 0 bases; bases with no gene match: 10. The CDR3 has 18 residues. CDR3 sequence reads: CASSQEDRAGGESYEQYF. The CDR3, as DNA: TGCGCCAGCAGCCAAGAAGATCGAGCGGGGGGCGAGTCCTACGAGCAGTACTTC.

This clone was counted once. The V and J genes are TRBV11-2 and TRBJ1-2; 9 bases line up with TRBD1. Per germline, CDR1 SGHAT and CDR2 FQNNGV. CDR3 length: 15 residues. V dropped 2 bases and J dropped 10; count of bases not matched to a gene: 11. This CDR3 is CASSLNPGQGYIYTF. CDR3 DNA: TGTGCCAGCAGCTTAAATCCGGGACAGGGTTACATCTACACCTTC. Based on the CDR3 plus reference TRBV11-2 and TRBJ1-2, the full variable domain is EAGVAQSPRYKIIEKRQSVAFWCNPISGHATLYWYQQILGQGPKLLIQFQNNGVVDDSQLPKDRFSAERLKGVDSTLKIQPAKLEDSAVYLCASSLNPGQGYIYTFGSGTRLTVV.

The chain joins TRBV5-1 to TRBJ2-6; D might be TRBD1 (6 bases). Germline V gene sequence: CDR1 SGHRS, CDR2 YFSETQ. The V gene lost 4 bases and the J gene lost 1 base, with 12 bases spanning the gap. The CDR3 has 16 residues. In DNA form, the CDR3 reads TGCGCCAGCAGCCCGAAAGGGGGATCTGGGGCCAACGTCCTGACTTTC. Amino acids: CASSPKGGSGANVLTF. The full variable domain, completed using reference TRBV5-1 and TRBJ2-6, is KAGVTQTPRYLIKTRGQQVTLSCSPISGHRSVSWYQQTPGQGLQFLFEYFSETQRNKGNFPGRFSGRQFSNSRSEMNVSTLELGDSALYLCASSPKGGSGANVLTFGAGSRLTVL.

This chain connects TRBV6-1 to TRBJ2-2, with D possibly TRBD2 on 6 matching bases. The germline gives CDR1 MNHNS, CDR2 SASEGT. Trimming stripped 1 base from V and 2 bases from J, with 8 bases between. The CDR3 is 15 amino acids. This CDR3 is CASSEGGTNTGELFF. For the CDR3, the DNA is TGTGCCAGCAGTGAAGGGGGGACTAACACCGGGGAGCTGTTTTTT.

J is TRBJ2-1 and V is TRBV14, with TRBD1 identical over 7 bases. The germline V gene has CDR1 SGHDN and CDR2 FVKESK. This CDR3 is 16 amino acids long. With 0 bases clipped from V and 5 bases from J, the junction kept 7 bases outside the gene matches. The CDR3 sequence is CASSQESTGVHNEQFF. CDR3 sequence (DNA): TGTGCCAGCAGCCAAGAATCTACAGGGGTCCACAATGAGCAGTTCTTC. Supplemented by reference TRBV14 and TRBJ2-1, the full variable domain reads EAGVTQFPSHSVIEKGQTVTLRCDPISGHDNLYWYRRVMGKEIKFLLHFVKESKQDESGMPNNRFLAERTGGTYSTLKVQPAELEDSGVYFCASSQESTGVHNEQFFGPGTRLTVL.

V and J are TRBV4-3 and TRBJ1-2; D unresolved. Germline loops: CDR1 LGHNA, CDR2 YSLEER. CDR3 size: 15 residues. The V and J ends lost 1 base and 2 bases respectively, with 11 bases between them. The CDR3 DNA reads TGCGCCAGCAGCCAAGGCAGATCGCAGAACTATGGCTACACCTTC. Its translation is CASSQGRSQNYGYTF.

The chain uses TRBV4-2 and TRBJ1-4; the D is unclear. Per the germline V gene, CDR1 is LGHNA and CDR2 is YNFKEQ. This CDR3 is built from 14 residues. Trimming took 1 base from V and 4 from J, leaving 7 bases between them. Here the CDR3 DNA reads TGTGCCAGCAGCCAAGGACGGTTTAATGAAAAACTGTTTTTT. Translated: CASSQGRFNEKLFF.

The chain combines TRBV4-1 with TRBJ1-4; 11 bases line up with TRBD1. The ends lost 4 bases at V and 8 bases at J; junction bases unmatched: 9. Germline V gene data show CDR1 as MGHRA and CDR2 as YSYEKL. The CDR3 has 16 amino acids. This chain's CDR3 is CASSRGTGGSNEKLFF. CDR3 nucleotide sequence: TGCGCCAGCAGCCGGGGGACAGGGGGGAGCAACGAAAAACTGTTTTTT.

This clone was counted once. This sequence joins TRBV9 and TRBJ2-7; 9 bases are shared with TRBD2. Germline V lookup: CDR1 SGDLS, CDR2 YYNGEE. The CDR3 is 15 residues long. The J segment lost 2 bases and the V segment lost 4 bases, leaving 7 bases of the junction unmatched. CDR3 DNA sequence: TGTGCCAGCAGCCCCAGCGGGGGGAATCCCTACGAGCAGTACTTC. This encodes CASSPSGGNPYEQYF. Complete variable domain (other parts from reference TRBV9 and TRBJ2-7): DSGVTQTPKHLITATGQRVTLRCSPRSGDLSVYWYQQSLDQGLQFLIQYYNGEERAKGNILERFSAQQFPDLHSELNLSSLELGDSALYFCASSPSGGNPYEQYFGPGTRLTVT.

The chain uses TRBV27 and TRBJ1-5; a weak D match, TRBD1 (5 bases). The CDR3 is made up of 15 amino acids. Germline V gene lookup returns CDR1 MNHEY and CDR2 SMNVEV (reference sequence). Trimming pared 4 bases from V and 0 bases from J, leaving 10 bases between. The CDR3 nucleotides read TGTGCCAGCAGTTCTACGACAGCTAGCAATCAGCCCCAGCATTTT. As protein: CASSSTTASNQPQHF.

V gene TRBV6-1 combines with J gene TRBJ2-6, with D hard to call. Germline V gene lookup returns CDR1 MNHNS and CDR2 SASEGT. Trimming removed 1 base at V and 3 bases at J, with 7 bases between. This CDR3 is 15 amino acids long. CDR3: CASSEGSGGANVLTF. Here the CDR3 DNA reads TGTGCCAGCAGTGAAGGGTCAGGTGGGGCCAACGTCCTGACTTTC.

This clone was detected only a few times. This rearrangement joins TRBV5-1 to TRBJ2-7; D is perhaps TRBD2 (6 bases). The CDR3 runs 14 residues. Germline-derived CDR1 and CDR2 are SGHRS and YFSETQ. The V gene lost 7 bases and the J gene lost 0 bases, with 14 bases spanning the gap. The CDR3 coding sequence is TGCGCCAGCCGACGGGACTTCAGCTCCTACGAGCAGTACTTC. It yields the protein CASRRDFSSYEQYF.

The chain joins TRBV19 to TRBJ1-6; D call uncertain. V was cut by 11 bases and J by 0 bases, with 14 bases left in between. CDR1 and CDR2 from the germline V gene are LNHDA and SQIVND (reference sequence). The CDR3 is made up of 15 amino acids. The DNA for the CDR3 is TGTGCCTTTAACCCGGCGTTCTCCTATAATTCACCCCTCCACTTT. Amino acids: CAFNPAFSYNSPLHF. Full variable domain (outside the CDR3, taken from reference TRBV19 and TRBJ1-6): DGGITQSPKYLFRKEGQNVTLSCEQNLNHDAMYWYRQDPGQGLRLIYYSQIVNDFQKGDIAEGYSVSREKKESFPLTVTSAQKNPTAFYLCAFNPAFSYNSPLHFGNGTRLTVT.

V gene TRBV6-4 combines with J gene TRBJ2-1; 7 bases are a match to TRBD2. The CDR3 spans 15 residues. J lost 2 bases, V lost 6 bases, and 7 bases had no gene match. Per the germline V gene, CDR1 is MRHNA and CDR2 is SNTAGT. Written as DNA, the CDR3 is TGTGCCAGCAGAGCCAGCGGGGAGACCTACAATGAGCAGTTCTTC. This encodes CASRASGETYNEQFF.

This chain joins TRBV5-1 and TRBJ2-3; D perhaps matches TRBD2 (6 bases). Germline V gene data show CDR1 as SGHRS and CDR2 as YFSETQ. Between the trimmed V and J ends, which lost 4 bases and 2 bases, there was a span of 8 bases. CDR3 length: 13 amino acids. CDR3 DNA: TGCGCCAGCAGCGGGGAGGTCACAGATACGCAGTATTTT. It codes for CASSGEVTDTQYF.

V and J are TRBV9 and TRBJ2-1; TRBD2 matches 7 bases. Trimming cost V 3 bases and J 8 bases; bases outside gene matches: 8. The CDR3 runs 14 residues. Germline V gene lookup returns CDR1 SGDLS and CDR2 YYNGEE. The CDR3 DNA is TGTGCCAGCAGCGAGGGGACTATTAAGTATGAGCAGTTCTTC. This sequence encodes CASSEGTIKYEQFF.

This chain joins TRBV5-1 and TRBJ1-1; TRBD1 is a possible D gene (5 bases). V gave up 1 base and J gave up 0 bases, with 7 bases separating them. The CDR3 loop spans 14 amino acids. Germline V gene data show CDR1 as SGHRS and CDR2 as YFSETQ. The CDR3 is CASSLPGLNTEAFF. DNA of the CDR3: TGCGCCAGCAGCTTGCCAGGGCTGAACACTGAAGCTTTCTTT.

The chain is built from TRBV23-1 and TRBJ2-7; 8 bases agree with TRBD1. TRBV23-1 is classed as an ORF, of uncertain function. The trim removed 6 bases at V and 2 bases at J, leaving 9 bases unmatched. CDR3 size: 15 residues. Here the CDR3 reads CASRTGVRVTYEQYF. CDR3 coding DNA: TGCGCCAGCAGGACAGGGGTGAGGGTTACCTACGAGCAGTACTTC.

The chain links TRBV27 to TRBJ1-2; TRBD1 agrees at 7 bases. After removal of 4 bases from V and 6 bases from J, the junction contained 11 bases not matched to a gene. CDR1 is MNHEY and CDR2 is SMNVEV in the germline V gene (reference sequence). The CDR3 totals 15 residues. In DNA form, the CDR3 reads TGTGCCAGCAGTTCCGCGACAGGGTCTTTCGATGGCTACACCTTC. This codes for CASSSATGSFDGYTF.

CDR3 region: CASSPRVAGANSYNEQFF. CDR3 nucleotides: TGTGCCAGCTCACCACGGGTAGCGGGGGCGAACTCCTACAATGAGCAGTTCTTC. The chain carries TRBV18 and TRBJ2-1; 9 nucleotides line up with TRBD2. Losses at the gene ends were 1 base for V and 0 bases for J; bases not matched to a gene: 7. This CDR3 has 18 residues. Germline CDR1 and CDR2: KGHSH and LQKENI.